What follows are 15 T cell receptor beta chains derived from one specimen sequenced in a study of T cells in Graves' hyperthyroidism and ophthalmopathy. There were TCR beta CDR3 regions amplified from RNA transcripts. TCR CDR3 regions were first amplified by RT-PCR with HTBI primers. TCRdb recomputed calls from the multiplex PCR reads with MiXCR, one row per CDR3 protein. The table lists under 400,000 distinct CDR3 sequences, roughly 13% of them singletons. Sequencing input: blood. These receptors came from a woman in her late teens or twenties with Graves' hyperthyroidism.

V is TRBV4-1 and J is TRBJ1-4, with 11 bases identical to TRBD1. Germline-derived CDR1 and CDR2 are MGHRA and YSYEKL. The CDR3 is made up of 15 amino acids. V gave up 2 bases and J gave up 5 bases; unmatched junction bases: 1. CDR3: CASSQWTGGNEKLFF. The CDR3, as DNA: TGCGCCAGCAGCCAATGGACAGGGGGCAATGAAAAACTGTTTTTT.

In its sample, this clonotype was seen once. The chain joins TRBV2 to TRBJ2-1, with D perhaps TRBD1 (5 bases). The CDR3 loop spans 12 amino acids. The V end was cut by 4 bases, the J end by 9 bases, with 10 bases between. Germline CDR1 is SNHLY and CDR2 is FYNNEI. The CDR3 bases are TGTGCCAGCAGTGGGACACGCGGTGAGCAGTTCTTC. This translates into CASSGTRGEQFF.

This clonotype has only a few counts. The rearrangement links TRBV29-1 to TRBJ1-4; D call uncertain. The CDR3 covers 11 residues. Germline V gene lookup returns CDR1 SQVTM and CDR2 ANQGSEA. Trimming removed 4 bases from V and 7 bases from J, with 7 bases in between. CDR3: CSVVNREKLFF. In DNA, the CDR3 is TGCAGCGTTGTAAACCGTGAAAAACTGTTTTTT. Combining the CDR3 with reference TRBV29-1 and TRBJ1-4 gives the whole variable domain SAVISQKPSRDICQRGTSLTIQCQVDSQVTMMFWYRQQPGQSLTLIATANQGSEATYESGFVIDKFPISRPNLTFSTLTVSNMSPEDSSIYLCSVVNREKLFFGSGTQLSVL.

This clonotype appeared many times. The V and J genes are TRBV5-1 and TRBJ1-1, with 9 nucleotides matching TRBD1. Germline CDR1 SGHRS, CDR2 YFSETQ. This CDR3 region has 16 residues. The junction had 8 bases not matched to a gene; V was cut back by 1 base and J by 4 bases. CDR3: CASSLTFGQGSTEAFF. CDR3 coding DNA: TGCGCCAGCAGCTTGACCTTTGGACAGGGGAGCACTGAAGCTTTCTTT.

There are many counts of this clonotype. This chain links TRBV5-5 with TRBJ2-5; 7 bases align to TRBD1. The CDR3 totals 13 residues. Germline V lookup: CDR1 SGHKS, CDR2 YYEKEE (reference sequence). V lost 3 bases, J lost 3 bases, and 2 bases stayed unmatched. As DNA, the CDR3 is TGTGCCAGCAGCTCCGGGACAGAAGAGACCCAGTACTTC. Its protein product is CASSSGTEETQYF. Filled out from reference TRBV5-5 and TRBJ2-5, the complete variable domain reads DAGVTQSPTHLIKTRGQQVTLRCSPISGHKSVSWYQQVLGQGPQFIFQYYEKEERGRGNFPDRFSARQFPNYSSELNVNALLLGDSALYLCASSSGTEETQYFGPGTRLLVL.

This clonotype was recorded at least ten times. The chain has TRBV28 and TRBJ1-5; D uncertain. Germline V gene lookup returns CDR1 MDHEN and CDR2 SYDVKM. The length of the CDR3 is 13 residues. V lost 3 bases and J lost 7, with 10 bases in between. The CDR3 protein is CASSFGQYQPQHF. The CDR3 coding sequence is TGTGCCAGCAGTTTTGGGCAGTACCAGCCCCAGCATTTT.

The rearrangement uses TRBV18 and TRBJ2-3; TRBD2 matches 10 bases. The V segment lost 3 bases and the J segment 3 bases; nucleotides outside the gene matches: 9. CDR3 length: 17 amino acids. Germline loops: CDR1 KGHSH, CDR2 LQKENI. The DNA of the CDR3 is TGTGCCAGCTCACCGCCGCTAGCGGGAGCTGAAACAGATACGCAGTATTTT. This gives the protein CASSPPLAGAETDTQYF.

This clonotype has a count of ten or more. The V call is TRBV28, the J call TRBJ2-3; tentatively, D is TRBD1 (5 bases). CDR3 size: 14 residues. CDR1 and CDR2 from the germline V gene are MDHEN and SYDVKM. V lost 5 bases and J 6 bases, leaving 15 bases between the germline ends. The CDR3 nucleotides read TGTGCCAGCAGTCAATCTAGTGGGGCTGATACGCAGTATTTT. Amino acid sequence: CASSQSSGADTQYF.

J is TRBJ1-2 and V is TRBV27; D is ambiguous. Trimming removed 6 bases at V and 2 bases at J, with 13 bases between. From germline, CDR1 is MNHEY and CDR2 SMNVEV (reference sequence). There are 14 residues in the CDR3. CDR3 bases: TGTGCCAGCAGCCCGATCGGCGGCAACTATGGCTACACCTTC. Amino acids: CASSPIGGNYGYTF.

This clonotype occurred many times. The chain links TRBV7-3 to TRBJ2-5, with TRBD1 as a possible D gene (5 bases). V shed 2 bases and J shed 5 bases, with 9 bases lying between them. This CDR3 has 13 residues. Germline CDR1 is SGHTA and CDR2 is FQGTGA. The CDR3 spells CASSLAGFETQYF. Written as DNA, the CDR3 is TGTGCCAGCAGCTTAGCAGGGTTTGAGACCCAGTACTTC.

This clonotype appeared many times. V is TRBV3-1 and J is TRBJ1-1; D remains unclear. The CDR3 is 12 residues long. The germline V gene has CDR1 LGHDT and CDR2 YNNKEL (reference sequence). The V and J ends lost 3 bases and 6 bases respectively, with 8 bases between them. CDR3 region: CASSHGRSEAFF. DNA of the CDR3: TGTGCCAGCAGCCATGGAAGGTCTGAAGCTTTCTTT.

This clonotype showed up many times. This chain joins TRBV6-6 and TRBJ2-5; the match to TRBD1 covers 7 bases. CDR1 is MNHNY and CDR2 is SVGAGI in the germline V gene (reference sequence). The V segment lost 0 bases and the J segment 4 bases; nucleotides outside the gene matches: 2. The CDR3 is made up of 14 amino acids. CDR3 amino acids: CASSYSTGRETQYF. The CDR3 DNA follows: TGTGCCAGCAGTTACTCGACAGGGCGAGAGACCCAGTACTTC.

This clonotype was seen at least ten times. The V and J genes are TRBV3-1 and TRBJ2-1, with 15 bases matching TRBD2. Germline CDR1 is LGHDT and CDR2 is YNNKEL (reference sequence). V dropped 4 bases and J dropped 4; count of bases not matched to a gene: 11. The CDR3 spans 19 residues. The CDR3 region is CASSLKPGLAGGRYNEQFF. DNA for the CDR3: TGTGCCAGCAGCCTTAAACCGGGACTAGCGGGAGGACGGTACAATGAGCAGTTCTTC.

This CDR3 reads CASSISENYGYTF. In DNA form, the CDR3 reads TGTGCCAGTAGTATTAGTGAGAACTATGGCTACACCTTC. This chain uses TRBV19 with TRBJ1-2; no definite D call. The V gene's germline CDR1 is LNHDA and CDR2 SQIVND (reference sequence). Deletions cut 3 bases from V and 2 bases from J, with 7 bases between. The CDR3 is 13 residues long.

This clonotype was counted only a few times. This may be a read error: a much more frequent sequence differs by one nucleotide. The chain combines TRBV27 with TRBJ2-1; D remains ambiguous. Near its end, the DNA agrees better with TRBJ2-7, so the J call may be wrong. CDR1 MNHEY and CDR2 SMNVEV come from the germline V gene (reference sequence). The CDR3 length is 12 residues. The CDR3 region is CASSKGYNEQYF. The CDR3 nucleotides are TGTGCCAGCAGTAAGGGCTACAATGAGCAGTACTTC.